Presented here are 22 T cell receptor beta chains from one specimen sequenced in a study of ipilimumab plus nivolumab after autologous stem cell transplantation. Measured with immunoSEQ multiplex PCR; TCRdb has only the in-frame clones, and not every one. This sample has about 43,000 clones, with about 88% found just once. Sequenced material: PBMCs, taken in a trial of ipilimumab plus nivolumab as post-transplant consolidation. The source of these receptors is a male donor with multiple myeloma.

The chain recombines TRBV7-8 with TRBJ1-3, with D possibly TRBD1 on 6 matching bases. This CDR3 is 15 amino acids long. The V gene lost 3 bases and the J gene lost 1 base, with 10 bases spanning the gap. Germline CDR1 SGHVS, CDR2 FQNEAQ. The CDR3 DNA is TGTGCCAGCAGCTTCGATACAGGGTCTGGAAACACCATATATTTT. Amino acid sequence: CASSFDTGSGNTIYF. Full variable domain (remainder filled in from reference TRBV7-8 and TRBJ1-3): GAGVSQSPRYKVAKRGQDVALRCDPISGHVSLFWYQQALGQGPEFLTYFQNEAQLDKSGLPSDRFFAERPEGSVSTLKIQRTQQEDSAVYLCASSFDTGSGNTIYFGEGSWLTVV.

This clone was seen once. J is TRBJ1-5 and V is TRBV28; no firm D call. Trimming pared 2 bases from V and 11 bases from J, leaving 16 bases between. This CDR3 region has 14 residues. Germline CDR1 reads MDHEN; CDR2 reads SYDVKM. DNA for the CDR3: TGTGCCAGCAGTTTAATGCAGGAGAATAGGGCCCAGCATTTT. It codes for CASSLMQENRAQHF. Using reference TRBV28 and TRBJ1-5 for the parts outside the CDR3, the full variable domain is DVKVTQSSRYLVKRTGEKVFLECVQDMDHENMFWYRQDPGLGLRLIYFSYDVKMKEKGDIPEGYSVSREKKERFSLILESASTNQTSMYLCASSLMQENRAQHFGDGTRLSIL.

The chain combines TRBV19 with TRBJ1-1; D perhaps matches TRBD1 (6 bases). This CDR3 has 15 amino acids. Germline CDR1 LNHDA, CDR2 SQIVND (reference sequence). V shed 9 bases and J shed 0 bases, with 17 bases lying between them. The CDR3 coding sequence is TGTGCCAGCACCCCCCTGGCAGGGGTGAACACTGAAGCTTTCTTT. This translates into CASTPLAGVNTEAFF.

Remarks on this clone: Other DNA sequences in this specimen translate into the identical CDR3. The V call is TRBV19, the J call TRBJ1-6; 8 nucleotides align to TRBD1. V dropped 3 bases and J dropped 7; count of bases not matched to a gene: 2. The CDR3 has 14 amino acids. The germline V gene has CDR1 LNHDA and CDR2 SQIVND (reference sequence). The CDR3 DNA sequence: TGTGCCAGTAGTATCGACAGGGGAAATTCACCCCTCCACTTT. This sequence encodes CASSIDRGNSPLHF. The whole variable domain, filled in from reference TRBV19 and TRBJ1-6, reads DGGITQSPKYLFRKEGQNVTLSCEQNLNHDAMYWYRQDPGQGLRLIYYSQIVNDFQKGDIAEGYSVSREKKESFPLTVTSAQKNPTAFYLCASSIDRGNSPLHFGNGTRLTVT.

The chain employs TRBV9 and TRBJ1-5; 7 bases are a match to TRBD1. This CDR3 contains 15 residues. Germline CDR1 SGDLS, CDR2 YYNGEE. Trimming cost V 0 bases and J 3 bases; bases outside gene matches: 3. The CDR3 nucleotides are TGTGCCAGCAGCGTAGGACAGGGATCCAATCAGCCCCAGCATTTT. Translated, it gives CASSVGQGSNQPQHF.

The rearrangement links TRBV7-2 to TRBJ1-1, with TRBD1 matching over 7 bases. V shed 5 bases and J 4 bases; nucleotides not matched to a gene: 4. The V gene's germline CDR1 is SGHTA and CDR2 FQGNSA. The CDR3 runs to 13 residues. CDR3 nucleotides: TGTGCCAGCAGCGCCCGGGACAGCACTGAAGCTTTCTTT. Translating gives CASSARDSTEAFF.

This clone was found once. V gene TRBV18 combines with J gene TRBJ2-1; 12 bases are shared with TRBD2. The CDR3 loop spans 17 amino acids. Germline V gene sequence: CDR1 KGHSH, CDR2 LQKENI. The V segment lost 4 bases and the J segment 5 bases; nucleotides outside the gene matches: 9. The DNA of the CDR3 is TGTGCCAGCTCACTACTCTCCGGGACTAGCGGGCACAATGAGCAGTTCTTC. Amino acids: CASSLLSGTSGHNEQFF.

This clone appeared a single time. The chain recombines TRBV7-3 with TRBJ2-7; D is uncertain. This CDR3 region has 15 residues. V gave up 3 bases and J gave up 4 bases, with 16 bases separating them. Germline V gene lookup returns CDR1 SGHTA and CDR2 FQGTGA. The CDR3 sequence: CASSFRIEDVYEQYF. The CDR3 nucleotides read TGTGCCAGCAGCTTCAGGATCGAAGATGTGTACGAGCAGTACTTC. Filled out from reference TRBV7-3 and TRBJ2-7, the complete variable domain reads GAGVSQTPSNKVTEKGKYVELRCDPISGHTALYWYRQSLGQGPEFLIYFQGTGAADDSGLPNDRFFAVRPEGSVSTLKIQRTERGDSAVYLCASSFRIEDVYEQYFGPGTRLTVT.

The chain links TRBV19 to TRBJ2-5; D is ambiguous. This CDR3 comprises 11 residues. Germline CDR1 is LNHDA and CDR2 is SQIVND (reference sequence). V dropped 5 bases and J dropped 5 bases, with 6 bases sitting between them. The CDR3 nucleotides read TGTGCCAGTAGTGAGATGGAGACCCAGTACTTC. It encodes CASSEMETQYF. Full variable domain (remainder filled in from reference TRBV19 and TRBJ2-5): DGGITQSPKYLFRKEGQNVTLSCEQNLNHDAMYWYRQDPGQGLRLIYYSQIVNDFQKGDIAEGYSVSREKKESFPLTVTSAQKNPTAFYLCASSEMETQYFGPGTRLLVL.

This chain uses TRBV19 with TRBJ2-7, with a possible D match to TRBD1 (6 bases). V lost 1 base and J 6 bases, leaving 13 bases between the germline ends. CDR1 and CDR2 from the germline V gene are LNHDA and SQIVND (reference sequence). The CDR3 runs 14 residues. CDR3 sequence: CASSIGQGIGEQYF. The CDR3 DNA follows: TGTGCCAGTAGTATAGGCCAGGGGATTGGCGAGCAGTACTTC.

The chain recombines TRBV19 with TRBJ2-7; D unresolved. The V and J ends lost 4 bases and 3 bases respectively, with 13 bases between them. The CDR3 loop spans 14 amino acids. In germline, CDR1 is LNHDA, CDR2 SQIVND (reference sequence). The CDR3 loop is CASSTGPVFYEQYF. CDR3 DNA: TGTGCCAGTAGTACTGGACCAGTATTCTACGAGCAGTACTTC.

In the case of this clone: One end of the junction varies from germline; a read error may be responsible. The CDR3 protein is CASSRGTGVEQYF. The CDR3 DNA sequence: TGTGCTAGCAGCCGCGGGACAGGGGTCGAGCAGTACTTC. The chain employs TRBV7-7 and TRBJ2-7, with 10 bases that match TRBD1. The germline CDR1 and CDR2 sequences are SSHAT and FNYEAQ (reference sequence). This CDR3 has 13 amino acids.

The V call is TRBV5-1, the J call TRBJ2-7, with D hard to call. CDR3 length: 16 residues. The germline CDR1 and CDR2 sequences are SGHRS and YFSETQ. Trimming removed 1 base from V and 2 bases from J, with 16 bases in between. CDR3 sequence (DNA): TGCGCCAGCAGCTTGTCCCCAGGCTTCGATCCCTACGAGCAGTACTTC. It translates to CASSLSPGFDPYEQYF.

The chain is built from TRBV27 and TRBJ1-2; TRBD1 is a possible D gene (6 bases). V was clipped by 4 bases and J by 4 bases, with 10 bases between them. Germline assignment: CDR1 MNHEY and CDR2 SMNVEV (reference sequence). The CDR3 runs to 13 residues. Here the CDR3 reads CASSSLTGYGYTF. For the CDR3, the DNA is TGTGCCAGCAGTTCTCTGACAGGCTATGGCTACACCTTC.

V and J are TRBV7-9 and TRBJ2-1; D is unresolved. The germline gives CDR1 SEHNR, CDR2 FQNEAQ (reference sequence). This CDR3 region has 13 residues. V lost 6 bases to trimming and J lost 8 bases, with 14 bases between them. This CDR3 reads CASRTKFVDEQFF. CDR3 coding DNA: TGTGCCAGCAGGACGAAGTTTGTCGATGAGCAGTTCTTC. The full variable domain, its missing parts supplied by reference TRBV7-9 and TRBJ2-1, is DTGVSQNPRHKITKRGQNVTFRCDPISEHNRLYWYRQTLGQGPEFLTYFQNEAQLEKSRLLSDRFSAERPKGSFSTLEIQRTEQGDSAMYLCASRTKFVDEQFFGPGTRLTVL.

This chain links TRBV19 with TRBJ2-1; D gene ambiguous. The CDR3 extends over 17 amino acids. Germline V gene data show CDR1 as LNHDA and CDR2 as SQIVND (reference sequence). With 3 bases removed from V and 2 bases from J, the gap between germline ends came to 17 bases. CDR3: CASSMPLGPLPYNEQFF. The CDR3 DNA reads as TGTGCCAGTAGTATGCCTCTAGGACCCCTCCCCTACAATGAGCAGTTCTTC.

This clone occurred once. The chain couples TRBV5-6 to TRBJ1-5, with TRBD1 identical over 8 bases. V was clipped by 1 base and J by 2 bases; unmatched bases: 5. From germline, CDR1 is SGHDT and CDR2 YYEEEE. This CDR3 is built from 16 residues. The CDR3: CASSLRTGIGNQPQHF. CDR3 in DNA: TGTGCCAGCAGCTTGAGGACAGGGATAGGCAATCAGCCCCAGCATTTT.

The chain links TRBV27 to TRBJ1-5; 8 nucleotides agree with TRBD1. V lost 5 bases and J lost 2; bases outside the gene matches: 5. Germline assignment: CDR1 MNHEY and CDR2 SMNVEV (reference sequence). This CDR3 spans 15 amino acids. The CDR3 nucleotides are TGTGCCAGCAGTCCTCTGACAGGGGGCAATCAGCCCCAGCATTTT. Translated: CASSPLTGGNQPQHF.

In its sample, this clone was seen once. The chain employs TRBV5-5 and TRBJ1-5, with D possibly TRBD1 on 5 matching bases. With 0 bases removed from V and 3 bases from J, the gap between germline ends came to 13 bases. The CDR3 has 16 amino acids. Germline V gene data show CDR1 as SGHKS and CDR2 as YYEKEE (reference sequence). The CDR3 is CASSLANGGVNQPQHF. In nucleotides, the CDR3 is TGTGCCAGCAGCTTGGCCAATGGGGGGGTCAATCAGCCCCAGCATTTT.

This clone was seen a single time. V is TRBV6-1 and J is TRBJ2-7; D unclear. The CDR3 spans 13 residues. Trimming cost V 1 base and J 2 bases, with 6 bases left between them. Looked up from germline, CDR1 is MNHNS and CDR2 is SASEGT. CDR3 sequence (DNA): TGTGCCAGCAGTGAAGGTCCAGCCTACGAGCAGTACTTC. It translates to CASSEGPAYEQYF.

This chain connects TRBV7-8 to TRBJ1-5; TRBD1 is a possible D gene (5 bases). CDR3 length: 16 residues. CDR1 is SGHVS, CDR2 FQNEAQ, per germline. V dropped 0 bases and J dropped 2 bases, with 11 bases sitting between them. CDR3 protein: CASSLARDQGNQPQHF. Written as DNA, the CDR3 is TGTGCCAGCAGCTTAGCTAGGGACCAGGGCAATCAGCCCCAGCATTTT.

This clone was counted once. The CDR3 loop is CASSTGQGGGQPQHF. The CDR3 bases are TGTGCCAGCAGCACCGGACAGGGAGGGGGACAGCCCCAGCATTTT. The chain employs TRBV9 and TRBJ1-5; 8 bases are a match to TRBD1. This CDR3 region has 15 residues. The junction had 10 bases not matched to a gene; V was cut back by 4 bases and J by 7 bases. Germline CDR1 SGDLS, CDR2 YYNGEE. Complete variable domain (other parts from reference TRBV9 and TRBJ1-5): DSGVTQTPKHLITATGQRVTLRCSPRSGDLSVYWYQQSLDQGLQFLIQYYNGEERAKGNILERFSAQQFPDLHSELNLSSLELGDSALYFCASSTGQGGGQPQHFGDGTRLSIL.